The source of this TCR beta chain is a study of blood T cell repertoires in COVID-19. Study summary: Samples taken during acute and convalescent COVID-19 were collected in the United States, Italy and Spain.

Per the original methods: Scientists estimated how many nucleated cells there were by amplifying reference gene primers. TCRdb's copy holds only in-frame clones and misses some; the assay was immunoSEQ multiplex PCR. V and J calls and clone size are those listed in that table; D and trimming were worked out from the DNA. The sample has more than 250,000 clones, less than 85% seen once. V was clipped by 4 bases and J by 8 bases, with 22 bases between them. Per the germline V gene, CDR1 is SGDLS and CDR2 is YYNGEE. There are 16 residues in the CDR3. J is TRBJ2-1 and V is TRBV9, with D tentatively TRBD2 (7 bases). The sample comprised peripheral blood. The clonotype was recovered from a man aged 55 to 70 who had recovered from COVID-19. The CDR3 coding sequence is TGTGCCAGCAGCACCGAAGGGGGGGGGCCGTGGTATGAGCAGTTCTTC. Translated: CASSTEGGGPWYEQFF. Full variable domain (outside the CDR3, taken from reference TRBV9 and TRBJ2-1): DSGVTQTPKHLITATGQRVTLRCSPRSGDLSVYWYQQSLDQGLQFLIQYYNGEERAKGNILERFSAQQFPDLHSELNLSSLELGDSALYFCASSTEGGGPWYEQFFGPGTRLTVL.